The next 30 T cell receptor beta chains were all read from a single sample in a study of CD8 T cells in ankylosing spondylitis. General study points: Ankylosing spondylitis blood appeared to carry a characteristic TCR beta motif of roughly eight highly homologous variants.

TCRdb re-called the 5' RACE reads through MiXCR, storing one row per CDR3 protein. The sample includes fewer than 550,000 distinct CDR3 sequences, about 5.2% of them seen just once. Their specific antigens are unknown. Specimen: blood, either unsorted or a sorted T cell fraction (not recorded which). These receptor sequences come from a male donor with ankylosing spondylitis.

This clonotype has ten or more counts. V usage is TRBV4-3 and J usage is TRBJ1-4; TRBD1 aligns across 10 bases. Germline CDR1 is LGHNA and CDR2 is YSLEER. Trimming removed 0 bases from V and 6 bases from J; junction bases left unmatched: 7. This CDR3 region has 17 residues. The CDR3 spells CASSQDGQGDRYEKLFF. The CDR3 coding sequence is TGCGCCAGCAGCCAAGATGGACAGGGGGATCGATATGAAAAACTGTTTTTT.

The V and J genes are TRBV6-5 and TRBJ1-4, with a possible D match to TRBD1 (5 bases). The V end was cut by 2 bases, the J end by 3 bases, with 10 bases between. The germline V gene has CDR1 MNHEY and CDR2 SVGAGI. The CDR3 sequence is 15 residues long. The CDR3 loop is CASSYRGRANEKLFF. The DNA of the CDR3 is TGTGCCAGCAGTTACAGGGGTCGGGCTAATGAAAAACTGTTTTTT.

The genes are TRBV5-1 and TRBJ2-7; D unclear. The CDR3 runs to 13 residues. Trimming took off 7 bases at V and 1 base at J, with 12 bases between the two ends. Germline V gene data show CDR1 as SGHRS and CDR2 as YFSETQ. CDR3 region: CASGPAGSYEQYF. The CDR3 nucleotides are TGCGCCAGCGGCCCGGCCGGGTCCTACGAGCAGTACTTC. Full variable domain (remainder filled in from reference TRBV5-1 and TRBJ2-7): KAGVTQTPRYLIKTRGQQVTLSCSPISGHRSVSWYQQTPGQGLQFLFEYFSETQRNKGNFPGRFSGRQFSNSRSEMNVSTLELGDSALYLCASGPAGSYEQYFGPGTRLTVT.

This clonotype has a count of ten or more. The CDR3 sequence: CSARRDRGYEQYF. The CDR3 coding sequence is TGCAGCGCACGCCGGGACAGGGGCTACGAGCAGTACTTC. This chain joins TRBV29-1 and TRBJ2-7, with 10 bases that match TRBD1. The CDR3 totals 13 residues. The ends lost 7 bases at V and 3 bases at J; junction bases unmatched: 6. Germline V gene lookup returns CDR1 SQVTM and CDR2 ANQGSEA.

This clonotype has more than one count but fewer than ten. The CDR3 loop reads CASSLWNRDTEAFF. In DNA, the CDR3 is TGTGCCAGCTCGTTGTGGAACCGAGACACTGAAGCTTTCTTT. V gene TRBV18 combines with J gene TRBJ1-1; unclear D gene. The CDR3 loop spans 14 amino acids. Trimming shortened V by 6 bases and J by 3 bases, and 14 bases separated the two germline ends. Germline V CDR1 and CDR2: KGHSH, LQKENI.

This clonotype came up many times. The CDR3 nucleotides are TGTGCCAGCAGCTTGGGGGGGCGCGCCTCCTACGAGCAGTACTTC. Translated, it gives CASSLGGRASYEQYF. The chain combines TRBV5-6 with TRBJ2-7, with D perhaps TRBD1 (6 bases). The ends were cut back, 0 bases at V and 0 bases at J, with 10 bases in the middle. Germline V gives CDR1 SGHDT, CDR2 YYEEEE. The length of the CDR3 is 15 residues. The whole variable domain, remainder taken from reference TRBV5-6 and TRBJ2-7, is DAGVTQSPTHLIKTRGQQVTLRCSPKSGHDTVSWYQQALGQGPQFIFQYYEEEERQRGNFPDRFSGHQFPNYSSELNVNALLLGDSALYLCASSLGGRASYEQYFGPGTRLTVT.

This clonotype occurred a few times. The chain carries TRBV7-2 and TRBJ1-5; D unresolved. Germline loops: CDR1 SGHTA, CDR2 FQGNSA. CDR3 length: 15 residues. V was trimmed by 4 bases and J by 4 bases, leaving 14 bases between them. The CDR3 sequence is CASSSFARGNQPQHF. CDR3 DNA: TGTGCCAGCAGCTCATTCGCGCGTGGAAATCAGCCCCAGCATTTT.

In its sample, this clonotype was seen many times. The rearrangement links TRBV20-1 to TRBJ1-1; 8 nucleotides match TRBD1. Germline trimming cut 2 bases from V and 9 bases from J; bases unmatched to any gene: 14. The CDR3 sequence is 15 residues long. CDR1 DFQATT and CDR2 SNEGSKA come from the germline V gene (reference sequence). Written as DNA, the CDR3 is TGCAGTGCTAGACCGGGACAGGATTTGTTGAGGAAAGCTTTCTTT. It codes for CSARPGQDLLRKAFF.

This clonotype was recorded many times. The CDR3 nucleotides are TGTGCCAGCAGCTCCGTCTCCGGGCACACCGGGGAGCTGTTTTTT. Translated, it gives CASSSVSGHTGELFF. V and J are TRBV5-5 and TRBJ2-2; D is ambiguous. This CDR3 has 15 amino acids. The germline CDR1 and CDR2 sequences are SGHKS and YYEKEE (reference sequence). V lost 3 bases to trimming and J lost 3 bases, with 12 bases between them.

This clonotype was counted at least ten times. The V call is TRBV28, the J call TRBJ2-1; D uncertain. Germline-derived CDR1 and CDR2 are MDHEN and SYDVKM. The ends were cut back, 7 bases at V and 4 bases at J, with 14 bases in the middle. The CDR3 has 14 amino acids. This CDR3 reads CASTPTAAYNEQFF. The CDR3 DNA reads TGTGCCAGCACCCCCACGGCAGCTTACAATGAGCAGTTCTTC.

This clonotype has just a few counts. The J gene is TRBJ2-1, the V gene TRBV10-3, with 8 bases matching TRBD1. Germline lookup yields CDR1 ENHRY and CDR2 SYGVKD. The CDR3 loop spans 16 amino acids. The trim removed 6 bases at V and 0 bases at J, leaving 7 bases unmatched. The DNA for the CDR3 is TGTGCCATCAGGCACCCGACAGGGGACTCCTACAATGAGCAGTTCTTC. Protein sequence: CAIRHPTGDSYNEQFF.

In its sample, this clonotype was seen many times. This chain uses TRBV7-3 with TRBJ1-1; possibly TRBD1 for D (5 bases). Germline V gene data show CDR1 as SGHTA and CDR2 as FQGTGA. The V end lost 8 bases, the J end lost 3 bases, and 19 bases lay between the germline ends. The CDR3 is 15 residues long. The CDR3 DNA sequence: TGTGCCAGCGCCTTGCAGGGCAGTGGAGACACTGAAGCTTTCTTT. Residues: CASALQGSGDTEAFF.

The chain carries TRBV20-1 and TRBJ1-4; 7 bases map to TRBD1. V lost 2 bases, J lost 0 bases, and 12 bases stayed unmatched. This CDR3 contains 18 residues. Germline V gene sequence: CDR1 DFQATT, CDR2 SNEGSKA (reference sequence). The CDR3 loop reads CSARLLRQGKATNEKLFF. CDR3 DNA: TGCAGTGCTAGACTCCTGAGACAGGGCAAAGCAACTAATGAAAAACTGTTTTTT.

The rearrangement joins TRBV2 to TRBJ1-2; weak D call: TRBD1 (6 bases). Deletions cut 4 bases from V and 2 bases from J, with 14 bases between. The CDR3 consists of 15 residues. CDR1 SNHLY and CDR2 FYNNEI come from the germline V gene. The CDR3 DNA is TGTGCCAGCAGTGCAAGGGGGAAGGTGAACTATGGCTACACCTTC. Amino acid sequence: CASSARGKVNYGYTF.

This clonotype showed up just a few times. The chain uses TRBV7-2 and TRBJ2-7; TRBD1 matches 8 bases. Germline V gene lookup returns CDR1 SGHTA and CDR2 FQGNSA. CDR3 size: 14 residues. Trimming at V came to 1 base and at J to 6 bases, leaving 5 bases not matched to a gene. CDR3 loop: CASSLVPGGGEQYF. CDR3 DNA: TGTGCCAGCAGCTTAGTTCCAGGGGGCGGCGAGCAGTACTTC. Together with reference TRBV7-2 and TRBJ2-7, the CDR3 gives the full variable domain: GAGVSQSPSNKVTEKGKDVELRCDPISGHTALYWYRQSLGQGLEFLIYFQGNSAPDKSGLPSDRFSAERTGGSVSTLTIQRTQQEDSAVYLCASSLVPGGGEQYFGPGTRLTVT.

This clonotype was picked up a small number of times. The chain couples TRBV5-1 to TRBJ2-3, with D perhaps TRBD1 (6 bases). This CDR3 contains 14 residues. The germline gives CDR1 SGHRS, CDR2 YFSETQ. The germline V and J ends were trimmed by 4 bases and 0 bases, with 9 bases remaining between them. The CDR3 bases are TGCGCCAGCAGCCAAGGACAGAGCACAGATACGCAGTATTTT. This encodes CASSQGQSTDTQYF.

As for this clonotype: This may stem from a read error, because a much larger clone lies one nucleotide away. V usage is TRBV7-9 and J usage is TRBJ2-7; D possibly corresponds to TRBD2 (5 bases). Per germline, CDR1 SEHNR and CDR2 FQNEAQ (reference sequence). CDR3 length: 15 amino acids. Trimming stripped 3 bases from V and 5 bases from J, with 17 bases between. CDR3 amino acids: CASSFDRGPTHEQYF. CDR3 DNA sequence: TGTGCCAGCAGCTTCGATCGGGGTCCTACCCACGAGCAGTACTTC. Complete variable domain (other parts from reference TRBV7-9 and TRBJ2-7): DTGVSQNPRHKITKRGQNVTFRCDPISEHNRLYWYRQTLGQGPEFLTYFQNEAQLEKSRLLSDRFSAERPKGSFSTLEIQRTEQGDSAMYLCASSFDRGPTHEQYFGPGTRLTVT.

This clonotype was seen repeatedly, ten times or more. The chain combines TRBV5-1 with TRBJ2-7; the D gene is possibly TRBD1 (6 bases). The CDR3 extends over 14 amino acids. Germline assignment: CDR1 SGHRS and CDR2 YFSETQ. Trimming shortened V by 4 bases and J by 2 bases, and 13 bases separated the two germline ends. The CDR3: CASSTTTGTYEQYF. The CDR3 nucleotides are TGCGCCAGCAGCACGACGACAGGTACCTACGAGCAGTACTTC.

This clonotype was counted many times. This CDR3 is CSVGYGNQPQHF. The CDR3 DNA is TGCAGCGTTGGTTACGGGAATCAGCCCCAGCATTTT. The rearrangement uses TRBV29-1 and TRBJ1-5; no clear D. The CDR3 consists of 12 residues. Trimming removed 4 bases from V and 4 bases from J, with 8 bases in between. CDR1 and CDR2 (germline): SQVTM, ANQGSEA.

This clonotype has at least ten counts. The rearrangement uses TRBV4-3 and TRBJ1-6, with D unresolved. Trimming took 0 bases from V and 0 from J, leaving 15 bases between them. This CDR3 is 19 amino acids long. Germline V gene sequence: CDR1 LGHNA, CDR2 YSLEER. In nucleotides, the CDR3 is TGCGCCAGCAGCCAAGAGGCACCGATACTTAGCTCCTATAATTCACCCCTCCACTTT. This sequence encodes CASSQEAPILSSYNSPLHF.

This clonotype showed up many times. The V call is TRBV29-1, the J call TRBJ2-5, with 9 bases identical to TRBD2. The V segment lost 1 base and the J segment 1 base; nucleotides outside the gene matches: 1. CDR1 and CDR2 (germline): SQVTM, ANQGSEA. CDR3 length: 14 residues. CDR3 in DNA: TGCAGCGTTGAAGCGGGACTAGCCCAAGAGACCCAGTACTTC. Translation gives CSVEAGLAQETQYF.

CDR3 nucleotides: TGTGCCAGCAGCTTCAATGTTGGTGAGCAGTACTTC. Translation gives CASSFNVGEQYF. This sequence joins TRBV5-5 and TRBJ2-7; D unresolved. The CDR3 consists of 12 residues. Germline V CDR1 and CDR2: SGHKS, YYEKEE (reference sequence). Trimming stripped 2 bases from V and 7 bases from J, with 10 bases between.

This clonotype was recorded many times. The J gene is TRBJ1-4, the V gene TRBV27; 7 bases map to TRBD1. The J segment lost 8 bases and the V segment lost 5 bases, leaving 8 bases of the junction unmatched. The germline V gene encodes CDR1 MNHEY and CDR2 SMNVEV (reference sequence). The CDR3 has 14 amino acids. This CDR3 is CASSLQGMREKLFF. The CDR3 nucleotides read TGTGCCAGCAGTCTACAGGGGATGAGGGAAAAACTGTTTTTT.

This clonotype has at least ten counts. The chain combines TRBV20-1 with TRBJ1-1; tentatively, D is TRBD1 (6 bases). V lost 3 bases to trimming and J lost 7 bases, with 18 bases between them. In germline, CDR1 is DFQATT, CDR2 SNEGSKA (reference sequence). CDR3 length: 14 amino acids. Written as DNA, the CDR3 is TGCAGTGCTAGGGCCCTACAGGGTAGGAGTGAAGCTTTCTTT. Protein: CSARALQGRSEAFF.

The table lists this clonotype with many counts. The chain carries TRBV12-3 or TRBV12-4 and TRBJ2-1, with 7 positions matching TRBD2. The trim removed 5 bases at V and 4 bases at J, leaving 11 bases unmatched. The CDR3 sequence is 16 residues long. CDR3 sequence reads: CASSGKRDYPYNEQFF. The CDR3 bases are TGTGCCAGCAGTGGGAAGAGGGACTACCCATACAATGAGCAGTTCTTC.

As to this clonotype: In this CDR3 the conserved last residue, phenylalanine or tryptophan, is missing, so a read error is likely. No DNA is shown, since the ends of the CDR3 on it are uncertain; the CDR3 is the one TCRdb lists. V and J are TRBV8-2 and TRBJ2-2; whether TRBD1, the table's D call, matches the DNA was not checked. TRBV8-2 is classified as a pseudogene. Inclusive of both ends, the CDR3 amounts to 14 amino acids. CDR3 loop: CRHIGRLGGRGAAG.

In regard to this clonotype: A much larger clone differs from this one at a single base, so this may be a read error. The chain has TRBV6-6 and TRBJ2-7, with D hard to call. The ends were cut back, 5 bases at V and 9 bases at J, with 11 bases in the middle. The germline CDR1 and CDR2 sequences are MNHNY and SVGAGI (reference sequence). The CDR3 contains 11 residues. The CDR3 bases are TGTGCCAGCAGTCAGGCGATTCTGCAGTACTTC. Encoded protein: CASSQAILQYF.

This clonotype was seen repeatedly, ten times or more. The chain combines TRBV5-1 with TRBJ1-2; 7 bases are shared with TRBD1. Germline lookup yields CDR1 SGHRS and CDR2 YFSETQ. This CDR3 is 16 amino acids long. V was pared by 0 bases and J by 4 bases, with 9 bases of the junction left unmatched. CDR3 protein: CASSLAGQNTVYGYTF. The CDR3 DNA reads as TGCGCCAGCAGCTTGGCGGGACAGAATACAGTCTATGGCTACACCTTC.

This clonotype was seen ten or more times. The chain couples TRBV3-1 to TRBJ1-2; D remains unclear. Per the germline V gene, CDR1 is LGHDT and CDR2 is YNNKEL (reference sequence). The ends were cut back, 2 bases at V and 3 bases at J, with 10 bases in the middle. The CDR3 runs to 14 residues. CDR3 DNA: TGTGCCAGCAGCCAATTAGGGTGGGACTATGGCTACACCTTC. It encodes CASSQLGWDYGYTF.

This clonotype was observed at least ten times. The rearrangement joins TRBV4-2 to TRBJ2-1, with D maybe TRBD2 (6 bases). V dropped 1 base and J dropped 4 bases, with 11 bases sitting between them. Germline assignment: CDR1 LGHNA and CDR2 YNFKEQ. The CDR3 is made up of 15 amino acids. The CDR3 DNA follows: TGTGCCAGCAGCCAAGGACGGGGGAATTACAATGAGCAGTTCTTC. Amino acids: CASSQGRGNYNEQFF.